The T cell receptor (beta chain) described here comes from a study of OX40 agonist ivuxolimab in advanced cancers. This CDR3 spans 15 amino acids. Germline V lookup: CDR1 SGHTA, CDR2 FQGTGA. V was clipped by 5 bases and J by 5 bases, with 18 bases between them. Patients were excluded for autoimmune disease history or systemic immunosuppression. Method: immunoSEQ multiplex PCR; TCRdb's copy keeps in-frame clones and lacks some. Altogether about 97,000 clones are present, approximately 87% being singletons, with the ten largest covering less than 6.5%. Broader study findings: CD4+ and CD8+ blood T cells expanded clonally by week 6 at 0.1 to 3.0 mg/kg.

Notes on this clone: Its antigen is unknown.

This specimen consisted of CD4+ or CD8+ T cells sorted from blood, obtained in a trial of the OX40 agonist ivuxolimab. The source is an adult with an advanced solid tumor such as melanoma, head and neck, liver or kidney cancer. The gene calls are TRBV7-3 and TRBJ2-5; D might be TRBD1 or TRBD2, each matching 6 bases. CDR3 protein: CASSVQSGAGETQYF. CDR3 coding DNA: TGTGCCAGCAGCGTTCAGTCAGGGGCGGGGGAGACCCAGTACTTC. Full variable domain (missing parts from reference TRBV7-3 and TRBJ2-5): GAGVSQTPSNKVTEKGKYVELRCDPISGHTALYWYRQSLGQGPEFLIYFQGTGAADDSGLPNDRFFAVRPEGSVSTLKIQRTERGDSAVYLCASSVQSGAGETQYFGPGTRLLVL.